This TCR beta chain was sequenced during a study of cytomegalovirus exposure and HLA in healthy donors. Study results and limitations: Among CMV-associated TCR beta chains, most appeared HLA-restricted in a later analysis. A few V segments could not be told apart, such as TRBV6-2 and TRBV6-3, and were left out. What a later analysis showed was that several of the most significant clusters appeared linked to common viral pathogens. Later work showed greater clonal expansion in HLA-associated TCR beta chains than in equally common others.

Concerning this clone: Antigen unknown.

Per the germline V gene, CDR1 is SGHTA and CDR2 is FQGNSA. V lost 5 bases and J 6 bases, leaving 8 bases between the germline ends. CDR3 length equals 12 residues. Primers included in the PCR were 60 Vbeta and 13 Jbeta primers. Measured with immunoSEQ multiplex PCR; TCRdb has only the in-frame clones, and not every one. The table has some 120,000 clones, around 79% seen once; the top ten hold about 4%. V is TRBV7-2 and J is TRBJ2-1; possible D gene TRBD1, 5 bases. This clonotype was sampled from a middle-aged woman in good health and CMV-seronegative. Specimen: PBMCs. The DNA for the CDR3 is TGTGCCAGCAGCCTGGGGCGCAATGAGCAGTTCTTC. Its translation: CASSLGRNEQFF.